This T cell receptor beta chain emerged from a study of T cells expressing NK-cell markers. Whole-study context: Most of the eight sequenced donors were HCMV-seropositive; one was seronegative. Study-wide results and limits: HCMV specificity of the expanded NKG2C+ T cell clones was not established. Dominant NKG2C+ clonotypes were found to form roughly 1.0-7.0% of CD8+ T cells in 5 or 6 donors.

In the case of this clonotype: Its target is not known.

CDR1 and CDR2 from the germline V gene are SGHRS and YFSETQ. The CDR3 consists of 16 residues. TCRdb reprocessed the 5' RACE reads and keeps a single row for each CDR3 protein, giving no DNA. Its listing shows 300,000 to 450,000 distinct CDR3 sequences. The sequencing input was blood T cells: a sorted CD56 or NKG2C T cell subset, CD4+ or CD8+ T cells, or bulk PBMC T cells (not recorded which). The sequence was obtained from a man between 18 and 69 years old in good health. The chain joins TRBV5-1 to TRBJ2-1; the D call of TRBD1 rests on TCRdb alone, since no DNA is present to check it. The CDR3 sequence is CASSLSGAPRYNEQFF.